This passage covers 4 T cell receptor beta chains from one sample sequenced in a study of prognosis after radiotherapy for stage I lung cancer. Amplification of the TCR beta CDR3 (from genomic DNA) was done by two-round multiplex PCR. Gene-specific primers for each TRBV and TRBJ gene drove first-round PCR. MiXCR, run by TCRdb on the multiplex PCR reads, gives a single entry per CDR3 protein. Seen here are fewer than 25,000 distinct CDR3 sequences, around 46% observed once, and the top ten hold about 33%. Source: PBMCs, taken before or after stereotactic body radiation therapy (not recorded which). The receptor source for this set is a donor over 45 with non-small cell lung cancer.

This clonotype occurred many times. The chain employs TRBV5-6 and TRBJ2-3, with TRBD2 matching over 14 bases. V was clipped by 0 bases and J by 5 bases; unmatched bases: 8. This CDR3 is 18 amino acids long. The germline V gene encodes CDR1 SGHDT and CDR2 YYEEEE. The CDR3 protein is CASSLVGLAGGQEDTQYF. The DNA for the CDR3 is TGTGCCAGCAGCTTGGTAGGACTAGCGGGGGGCCAAGAAGATACGCAGTATTTT.

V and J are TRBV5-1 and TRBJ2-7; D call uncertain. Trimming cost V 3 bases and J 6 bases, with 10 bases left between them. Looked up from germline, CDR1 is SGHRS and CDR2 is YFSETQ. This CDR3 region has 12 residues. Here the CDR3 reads CASSSGVCEQYF. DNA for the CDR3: TGCGCCAGCAGCTCTGGGGTTTGCGAGCAGTACTTC.

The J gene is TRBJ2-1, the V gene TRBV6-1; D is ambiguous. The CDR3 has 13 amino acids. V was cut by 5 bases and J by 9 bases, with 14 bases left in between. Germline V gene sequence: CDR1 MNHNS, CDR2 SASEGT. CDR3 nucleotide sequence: TGTGCCAGCAGTAGCCGCCCGGCTGGTGAGCAGTTCTTC. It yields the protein CASSSRPAGEQFF.

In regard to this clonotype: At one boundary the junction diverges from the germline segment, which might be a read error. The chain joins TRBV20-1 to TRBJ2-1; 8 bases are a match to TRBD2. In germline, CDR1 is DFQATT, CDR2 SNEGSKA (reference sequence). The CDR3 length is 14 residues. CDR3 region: CSARVSGGDNDQFF. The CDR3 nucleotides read TGCAGTGCTAGAGTGTCGGGGGGGGACAATGATCAGTTCTTC.